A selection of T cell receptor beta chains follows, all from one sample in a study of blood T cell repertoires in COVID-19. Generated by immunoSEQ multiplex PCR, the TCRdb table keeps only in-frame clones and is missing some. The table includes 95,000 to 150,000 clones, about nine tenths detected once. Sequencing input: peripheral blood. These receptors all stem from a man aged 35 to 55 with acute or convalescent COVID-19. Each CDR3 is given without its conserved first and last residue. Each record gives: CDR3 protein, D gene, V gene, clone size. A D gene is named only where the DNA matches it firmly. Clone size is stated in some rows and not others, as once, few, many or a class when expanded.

cdr3_aa: AWVGDRAYNEQF; d_call: TRBD1; v_call: TRBV30; clone_size: NA
cdr3_aa: SASLEVAGGTDTQY; d_call: TRBD2; v_call: TRBV20-1; clone_size: once
cdr3_aa: ASSIAKGQIYEQY; d_call: TRBD1; v_call: TRBV19; clone_size: NA
cdr3_aa: ASSISIAYTEAF; d_call: NA; v_call: TRBV19; clone_size: NA
cdr3_aa: ASSYSGAGQPQH; d_call: NA; v_call: TRBV6-2/TRBV6-3; clone_size: NA
cdr3_aa: ASSYVMTGGNSPLH; d_call: TRBD1; v_call: TRBV6-6; clone_size: NA
cdr3_aa: ASSLTAASGGAALTDTQY; d_call: TRBD2; v_call: TRBV7-6; clone_size: once
cdr3_aa: ASSYSTGYNTGELF; d_call: NA; v_call: TRBV6-5; clone_size: NA
cdr3_aa: ASTPREGRNTGELF; d_call: TRBD2; v_call: TRBV6-2/TRBV6-3; clone_size: once
cdr3_aa: ASRKDRGREKLF; d_call: TRBD1; v_call: TRBV6-1; clone_size: NA